Listed below are T cell receptor beta chains from one sample, sequenced in a study of identical twins. TCRdb ran MiXCR on the 5' RACE reads and lists one entry per CDR3 protein. The profile covers about 520,000 distinct CDR3 sequences, with 22% appearing a single time and around 0.91% taken by the ten largest. The same data also contributed to another study, on T cells expressing NK-cell markers.

The sample consisted of CD4+ T cells sorted from blood. These receptors were taken from a woman aged 18-30 years in good health. CDR3s include the opening cysteine and the closing phenylalanine or tryptophan. D genes are given only for firm matches. Clone size appears in some rows only: once, few, many, or a class for an expanded clone.

size | J | D | V | length | DNA | CDR3
few | TRBJ2-1 | - | TRBV7-2 | 16 | TGTGCCAGCAGCTTAAACGGAGCCGGCTCCTACAATGAGCAGTTCTTC | CASSLNGAGSYNEQFF
- | TRBJ1-1 | - | TRBV6-1 | 14 | TGTGCCAGCAGTGAACCAGGAGGGAACACTGAAGCTTTCTTT | CASSEPGGNTEAFF
- | TRBJ1-3 | TRBD1 | TRBV7-9 | 14 | TGTGCCAGCTCGGACAGGATGAGAGGAAACACCATATATTTT | CASSDRMRGNTIYF
few | TRBJ1-6 | - | TRBV7-8 | 19 | TGTGCCAGCAGCTTAGTAGCAATCGGGCAGAGTAATATCCGTTCACCCCTCCACTTT | CASSLVAIGQSNIRSPLHF
- | TRBJ2-5 | TRBD1 | TRBV12-3/TRBV12-4 | 14 | TGTGCCAGCAGCCTAGAGAGGGGACAGAAGACCCAGTACTTC | CASSLERGQKTQYF
- | TRBJ2-7 | - | TRBV12-5 | 11 | TGTGCTAGTGGTTTGACCCAGGAGCAGTACTTC | CASGLTQEQYF
- | TRBJ1-4 | - | TRBV5-5 | 14 | TGTGCCAGCAGCGTTAAGCCAACTAATGAAAAACTGTTTTTT | CASSVKPTNEKLFF
many | TRBJ1-5 | - | TRBV21-1 | 16 | TGTGCCAGCAGCAAAGAAAGGGGACAGTACAATCAGCCCCAGCATTTT | CASSKERGQYNQPQHF
- | TRBJ2-1 | - | TRBV7-6 | 15 | TGTGCCAGCAGCTCACAGGGCCCAACCTACAATGAGCAGTTCTTC | CASSSQGPTYNEQFF
few | TRBJ2-7 | - | TRBV15 | 13 | TGTGCCACCAGCAGAGATTCAGGGCACGAGCAGTACTTC | CATSRDSGHEQYF
- | TRBJ2-3 | - | TRBV10-3 | 13 | TGTGCCATCACCAAGACCTTCACAGATACGCAGTATTTT | CAITKTFTDTQYF
few | TRBJ2-1 | TRBD2 | TRBV20-1 | 17 | TGCAGTGCTAGAGACCTTATAGCGGGAGGGTCGACGGGTGAGCAGTTCTTC | CSARDLIAGGSTGEQFF
- | TRBJ2-3 | - | TRBV4-3 | 14 | TGCGCCAGCAGCCAAGCGATAGCCACAGATACGCAGTATTTT | CASSQAIATDTQYF
- | TRBJ2-7 | - | TRBV20-1 | 12 | TGCAGTGCCGCTCCTAACGCCTACGAGCAGTACTTC | CSAAPNAYEQYF
few | TRBJ2-3 | TRBD2 | TRBV20-1 | 15 | TGCAGTGCTCTCTGGACTAGCGGGAGGACAGATACGCAGTATTTT | CSALWTSGRTDTQYF
many | TRBJ2-1 | TRBD1 | TRBV7-9 | 14 | TGTGCCAGCAGCATCAGACAGGGAACCAATGAGCAGTTCTTC | CASSIRQGTNEQFF
- | TRBJ2-3 | - | TRBV14 | 13 | TGTGCCAGCAGCTCCCCCTTCACAGATACGCAGTATTTT | CASSSPFTDTQYF
few | TRBJ1-6 | - | TRBV7-6 | 13 | TGTGCCAGCGGACCAACAGGGCCTTCACCCCTCCACTTT | CASGPTGPSPLHF
- | TRBJ1-4 | TRBD1 | TRBV5-5 | 14 | TGTGCCAGCAGACCGACAGGGGTGAATGAAAAACTGTTTTTT | CASRPTGVNEKLFF
few | TRBJ2-7 | TRBD2 | TRBV20-1 | 13 | TGCAGTGCTAGAAGGACTAGCGCGCACGAGCAGTACTTC | CSARRTSAHEQYF
- | TRBJ1-2 | - | TRBV20-1 | 16 | TGCAGTGCTCCGCGTCAATTAGGACAGCCCCGGGATGGCTACACCTTC | CSAPRQLGQPRDGYTF
- | TRBJ1-5 | - | TRBV28 | 13 | TGTGCCAGCAGTTGGGACGGGACGCAGCCCCAGCATTTT | CASSWDGTQPQHF
- | TRBJ1-2 | TRBD1 | TRBV20-1 | 14 | TGCAGTGCCTCCGGGACAGGGGTTTACTATGGCTACACCTTC | CSASGTGVYYGYTF
few | TRBJ2-1 | - | TRBV20-1 | 13 | TGCAGTGCTAAGACTACGGCGTACAATGAGCAGTTCTTC | CSAKTTAYNEQFF
many | TRBJ1-3 | - | TRBV12-3/TRBV12-4 | 15 | TGTGCCAGCAGTTTGAAACTCCACTCTGGAAACACCATATATTTT | CASSLKLHSGNTIYF
- | TRBJ2-3 | - | TRBV18 | 14 | TGTGCCAGCTCACCACAAGCTAGGGAAGATACGCAGTATTTT | CASSPQAREDTQYF
few | TRBJ2-3 | - | TRBV9 | 14 | TGTGCCAGCAGCGATAAGCGTACCACAGATACGCAGTATTTT | CASSDKRTTDTQYF
few | TRBJ2-5 | - | TRBV20-1 | 12 | TGCAGTGCTACCAGCAGGTCGGAGACCCAGTACTTC | CSATSRSETQYF
- | TRBJ2-5 | TRBD1 | TRBV9 | 14 | TGTGCCAGCAGCGCCACAGGGGTCCAAGAGACCCAGTACTTC | CASSATGVQETQYF
- | TRBJ2-5 | - | TRBV5-1 | 14 | TGCGCCAGCAGCTTGCTTGGGGGAAGAGAGACCCAGTACTTC | CASSLLGGRETQYF
- | TRBJ2-3 | TRBD2 | TRBV24-1 | 17 | TGTGCCACCAGTGATACGGCTAGCGGGGGTAGCACAGATACGCAGTATTTT | CATSDTASGGSTDTQYF
- | TRBJ2-7 | - | TRBV24-1 | 14 | TGTGCCACCACCTCCCAGACGGAGGCCTACGAGCAGTACTTC | CATTSQTEAYEQYF
- | TRBJ2-3 | TRBD2 | TRBV7-6 | 15 | TGTGCCAGCAGCTTAGACGGGACTAGCGGGATCACGCAGTATTTT | CASSLDGTSGITQYF
- | TRBJ2-1 | TRBD2 | TRBV7-8 | 16 | TGTGCCAGCAGCTTAGGGGGCGGGAGTGTCTACAATGAGCAGTTCTTC | CASSLGGGSVYNEQFF
- | TRBJ1-4 | TRBD1 | TRBV12-3/TRBV12-4 | 14 | TGTGCCAGCAGGCCAGGGGGCGAATATGAAAAACTGTTTTTT | CASRPGGEYEKLFF
few | TRBJ2-1 | - | TRBV27 | 13 | TGTGCCAGCAGTTGGGAGAGGGACAATGAGCAGTTCTTC | CASSWERDNEQFF
few | TRBJ1-1 | - | TRBV7-9 | 11 | TGTGCCAGCAGCTCCCACGGTGAAGCTTTCTTT | CASSSHGEAFF
- | TRBJ2-1 | - | TRBV5-1 | 15 | TGCGCCAGCACCCGAACGCCTGAGAGCTACAATGAGCAGTTCTTC | CASTRTPESYNEQFF
few | TRBJ1-2 | - | TRBV12-3/TRBV12-4 | 15 | TGTGCCAGCAGTTTTCGGACTCTGGGGGGCTATGGCTACACCTTC | CASSFRTLGGYGYTF
- | TRBJ1-1 | - | TRBV20-1 | 12 | TGCAGTGCTCTATTTCAGGGGCGCGAAGCTTTCTTT | CSALFQGREAFF
- | TRBJ2-1 | TRBD1 | TRBV7-2 | 14 | TGTGCCAGCAGCTTACAGACAGGGGCGGATGAGCAGTTCTTC | CASSLQTGADEQFF
few | TRBJ2-5 | TRBD1 | TRBV7-7 | 13 | TGTGCTAGCGTACCCGGGACAGGGGAGACCCAGTACTTC | CASVPGTGETQYF
- | TRBJ2-2 | - | TRBV18 | 17 | TGTGCCAGCTCACTGGAGATGCTCCGATTGAACACCGGGGAGCTGTTTTTT | CASSLEMLRLNTGELFF
- | TRBJ1-2 | TRBD1 | TRBV30 | 14 | TGTGCCTGGAGTGTCCACAGGGGACCCTATGGCTACACCTTC | CAWSVHRGPYGYTF